This TCR beta chain stems from a study of blood T cells in healthy people across ages. Germline CDR1 is SNHLY and CDR2 is FYNNEI. Trimming cost V 8 bases and J 6 bases, with 16 bases left between them. This CDR3 spans 14 amino acids. Sample-barcoded 5' priming and a J-beta primer mix drove a second PCR of about 6 to 12 cycles. The template-switch adaptor, which had 12 random nucleotides, put a tag on each cDNA molecule. TCRdb re-analysed the 5' RACE reads in MiXCR, keeping a single row per CDR3 protein. The table has some 1.6 million distinct CDR3 sequences, 34% seen once; the top ten hold about 11%. The sequencing input was blood. The chain recombines TRBV2 with TRBJ2-2; TRBD1 or TRBD2 may be the D gene (5 bases each). This sequence was found in a woman aged 25 to 45 in good health. The CDR3 loop is CASRDGTLSGELFF. CDR3 nucleotides: TGTGCCAGCCGGGACGGAACACTTTCCGGGGAGCTGTTTTTT.